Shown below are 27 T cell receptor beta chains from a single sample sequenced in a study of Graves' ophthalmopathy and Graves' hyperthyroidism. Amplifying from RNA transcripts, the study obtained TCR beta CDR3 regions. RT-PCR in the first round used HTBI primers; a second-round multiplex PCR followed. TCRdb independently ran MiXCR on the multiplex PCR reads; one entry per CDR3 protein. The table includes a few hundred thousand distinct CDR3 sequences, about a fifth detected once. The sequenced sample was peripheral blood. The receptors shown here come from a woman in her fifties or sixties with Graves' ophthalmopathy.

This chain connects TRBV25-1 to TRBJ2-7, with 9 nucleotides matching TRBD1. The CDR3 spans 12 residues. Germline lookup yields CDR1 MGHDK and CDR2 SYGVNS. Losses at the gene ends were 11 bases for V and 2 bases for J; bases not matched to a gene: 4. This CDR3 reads CAPGQGAYEQYF. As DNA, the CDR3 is TGTGCCCCGGGACAGGGTGCCTACGAGCAGTACTTC.

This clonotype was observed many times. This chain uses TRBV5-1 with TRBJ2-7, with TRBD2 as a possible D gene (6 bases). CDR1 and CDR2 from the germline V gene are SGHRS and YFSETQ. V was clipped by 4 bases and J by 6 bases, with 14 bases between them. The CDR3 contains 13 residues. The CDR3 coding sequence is TGCGCCAGCAGCACAACGGGAGAAAGCGAGCAGTACTTC. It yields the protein CASSTTGESEQYF.

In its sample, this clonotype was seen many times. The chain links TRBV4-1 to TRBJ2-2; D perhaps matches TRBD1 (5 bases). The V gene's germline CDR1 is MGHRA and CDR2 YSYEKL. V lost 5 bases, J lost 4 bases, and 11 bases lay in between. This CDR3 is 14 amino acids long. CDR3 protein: CASSWGTGTGELFF. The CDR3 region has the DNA TGCGCCAGCAGCTGGGGCACGGGCACCGGGGAGCTGTTTTTT.

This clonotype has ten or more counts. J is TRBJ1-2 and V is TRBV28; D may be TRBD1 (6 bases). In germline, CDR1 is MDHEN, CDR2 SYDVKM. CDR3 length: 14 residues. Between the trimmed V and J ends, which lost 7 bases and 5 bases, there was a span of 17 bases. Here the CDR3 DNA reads TGTGCCAGCACCCCTTGGGGGACAACATATGGCTACACCTTC. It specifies CASTPWGTTYGYTF.

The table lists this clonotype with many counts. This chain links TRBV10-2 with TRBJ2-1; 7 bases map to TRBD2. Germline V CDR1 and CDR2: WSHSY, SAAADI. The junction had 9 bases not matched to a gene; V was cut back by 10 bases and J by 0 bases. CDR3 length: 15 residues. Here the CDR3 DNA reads TGCGCCACCAGACTAGCCTCCAGCTCCTACAATGAGCAGTTCTTC. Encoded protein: CATRLASSSYNEQFF.

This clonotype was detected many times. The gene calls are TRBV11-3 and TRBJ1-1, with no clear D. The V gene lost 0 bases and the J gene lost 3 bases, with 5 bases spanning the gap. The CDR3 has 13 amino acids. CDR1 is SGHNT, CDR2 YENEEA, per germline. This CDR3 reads CASSLEGHTEAFF. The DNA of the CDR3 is TGTGCCAGCAGCTTAGAGGGCCACACTGAAGCTTTCTTT.

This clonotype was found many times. The CDR3 reads CASGEYYEQYF. In DNA, the CDR3 is TGTGCCAGCGGGGAATACTACGAGCAGTACTTC. The gene calls are TRBV2 and TRBJ2-7; no clear D. The CDR3 runs 11 residues. The V gene lost 8 bases and the J gene lost 3 bases, with 8 bases spanning the gap. Germline V gene data show CDR1 as SNHLY and CDR2 as FYNNEI.

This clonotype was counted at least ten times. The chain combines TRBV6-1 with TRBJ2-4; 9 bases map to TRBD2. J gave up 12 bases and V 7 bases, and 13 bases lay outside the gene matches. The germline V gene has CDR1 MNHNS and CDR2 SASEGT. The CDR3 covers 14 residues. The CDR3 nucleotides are TGTGCCAGCACTGAGGGGCTAGCGGGGTACCATCAGTACTTC. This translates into CASTEGLAGYHQYF.

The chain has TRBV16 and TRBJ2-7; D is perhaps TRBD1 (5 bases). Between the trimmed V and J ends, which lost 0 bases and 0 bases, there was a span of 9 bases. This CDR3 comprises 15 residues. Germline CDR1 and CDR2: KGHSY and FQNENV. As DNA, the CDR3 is TGTGCCAGCAGCCAATCCCCAGACAGCTCCTACGAGCAGTACTTC. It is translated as CASSQSPDSSYEQYF.

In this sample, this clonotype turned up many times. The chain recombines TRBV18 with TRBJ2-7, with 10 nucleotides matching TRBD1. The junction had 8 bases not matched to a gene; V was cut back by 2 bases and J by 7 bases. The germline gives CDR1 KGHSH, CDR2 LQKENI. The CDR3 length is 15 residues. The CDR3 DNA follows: TGTGCCAGCTCACCAGGGACAGGGGTTAGCGGAGAGCAGTACTTC. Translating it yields CASSPGTGVSGEQYF. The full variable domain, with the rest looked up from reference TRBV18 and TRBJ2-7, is NAGVMQNPRHLVRRRGQEARLRCSPMKGHSHVYWYRQLPEEGLKFMVYLQKENIIDESGMPKERFSAEFPKEGPSILRIQQVVRGDSAAYFCASSPGTGVSGEQYFGPGTRLTVT.

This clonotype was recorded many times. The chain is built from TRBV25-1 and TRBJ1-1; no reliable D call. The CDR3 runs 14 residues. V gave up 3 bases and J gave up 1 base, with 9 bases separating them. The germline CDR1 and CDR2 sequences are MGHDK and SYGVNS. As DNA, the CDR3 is TGTGCCAGCAGTGATTCAACTGGGAACACTGAAGCTTTCTTT. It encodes CASSDSTGNTEAFF.

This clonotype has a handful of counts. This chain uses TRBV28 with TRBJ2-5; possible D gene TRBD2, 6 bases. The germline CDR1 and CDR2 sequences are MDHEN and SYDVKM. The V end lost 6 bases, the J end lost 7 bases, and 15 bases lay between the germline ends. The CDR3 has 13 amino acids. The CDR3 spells CASRSDRRVTQYF. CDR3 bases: TGTGCCAGCAGATCTGACCGGAGGGTGACCCAGTACTTC.

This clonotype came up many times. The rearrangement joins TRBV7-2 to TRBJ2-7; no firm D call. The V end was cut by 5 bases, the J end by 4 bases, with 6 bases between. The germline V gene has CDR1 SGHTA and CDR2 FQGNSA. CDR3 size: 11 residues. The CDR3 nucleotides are TGTGCCAGCAGCCCCCCGTACGAGCAGTACTTC. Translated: CASSPPYEQYF.

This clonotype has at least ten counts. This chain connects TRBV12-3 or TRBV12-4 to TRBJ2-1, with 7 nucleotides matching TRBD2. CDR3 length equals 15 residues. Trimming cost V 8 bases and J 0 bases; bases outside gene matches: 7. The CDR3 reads CASSRGDFSYNEQFF. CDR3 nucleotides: TGTGCCAGCTCCCGGGGGGACTTCTCCTACAATGAGCAGTTCTTC.

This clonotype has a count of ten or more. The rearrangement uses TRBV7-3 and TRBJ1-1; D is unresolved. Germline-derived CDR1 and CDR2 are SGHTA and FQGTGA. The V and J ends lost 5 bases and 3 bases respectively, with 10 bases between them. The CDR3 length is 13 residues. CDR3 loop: CASSPRRHTEAFF. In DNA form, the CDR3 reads TGTGCCAGCAGCCCCCGCCGGCACACTGAAGCTTTCTTT.

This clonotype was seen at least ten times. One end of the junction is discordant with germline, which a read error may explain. The CDR3 DNA sequence: TGTGCCAGCAGTTCGGGACAGAGTAATTCACCCTTCCACTTT. It is translated as CASSSGQSNSPFHF. The gene calls are TRBV6-5 and TRBJ1-6, with 7 bases lining up with TRBD1. The CDR3 is 14 amino acids. Per the germline V gene, CDR1 is MNHEY and CDR2 is SVGAGI.

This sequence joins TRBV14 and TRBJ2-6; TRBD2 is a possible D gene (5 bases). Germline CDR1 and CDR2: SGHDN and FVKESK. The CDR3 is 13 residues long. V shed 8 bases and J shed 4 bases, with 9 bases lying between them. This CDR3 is CASGESGANVLTF. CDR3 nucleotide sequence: TGTGCCAGCGGGGAGTCGGGGGCCAACGTCCTGACTTTC. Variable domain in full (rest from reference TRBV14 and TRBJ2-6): EAGVTQFPSHSVIEKGQTVTLRCDPISGHDNLYWYRRVMGKEIKFLLHFVKESKQDESGMPNNRFLAERTGGTYSTLKVQPAELEDSGVYFCASGESGANVLTFGAGSRLTVL.

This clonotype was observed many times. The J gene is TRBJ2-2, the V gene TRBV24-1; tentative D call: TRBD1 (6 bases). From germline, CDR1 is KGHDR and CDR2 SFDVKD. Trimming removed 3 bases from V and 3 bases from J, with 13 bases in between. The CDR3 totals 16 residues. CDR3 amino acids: CATSDAKAGDTGELFF. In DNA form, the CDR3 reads TGTGCCACCAGTGATGCCAAAGCAGGGGACACCGGGGAGCTGTTTTTT.

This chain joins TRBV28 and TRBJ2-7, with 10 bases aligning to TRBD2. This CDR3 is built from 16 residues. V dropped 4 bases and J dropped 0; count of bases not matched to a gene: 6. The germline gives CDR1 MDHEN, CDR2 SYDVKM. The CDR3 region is CASSYLSGRSSYEQYF. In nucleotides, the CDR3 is TGTGCCAGCAGTTACCTTAGCGGGAGGAGCTCCTACGAGCAGTACTTC. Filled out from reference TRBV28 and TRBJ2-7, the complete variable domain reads DVKVTQSSRYLVKRTGEKVFLECVQDMDHENMFWYRQDPGLGLRLIYFSYDVKMKEKGDIPEGYSVSREKKERFSLILESASTNQTSMYLCASSYLSGRSSYEQYFGPGTRLTVT.

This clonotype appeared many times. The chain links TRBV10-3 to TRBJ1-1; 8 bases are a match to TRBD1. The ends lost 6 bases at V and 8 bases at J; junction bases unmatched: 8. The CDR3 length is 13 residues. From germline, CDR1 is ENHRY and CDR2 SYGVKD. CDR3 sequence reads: CAISLNRDREAFF. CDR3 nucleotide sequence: TGTGCCATCAGCCTCAACCGGGACAGGGAAGCTTTCTTT.

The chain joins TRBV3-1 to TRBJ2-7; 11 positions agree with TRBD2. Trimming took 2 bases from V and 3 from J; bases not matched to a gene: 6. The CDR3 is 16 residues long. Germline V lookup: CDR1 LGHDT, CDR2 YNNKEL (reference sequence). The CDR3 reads CASSQHTSGSNYEQYF. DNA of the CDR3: TGTGCCAGCAGCCAACATACTAGCGGGAGTAACTACGAGCAGTACTTC.

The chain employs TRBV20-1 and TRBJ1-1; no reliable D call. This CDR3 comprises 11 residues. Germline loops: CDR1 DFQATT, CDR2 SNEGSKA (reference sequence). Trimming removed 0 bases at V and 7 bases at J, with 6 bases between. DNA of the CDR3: TGCAGTGCTAGAGATGTAGGTGAAGCTTTCTTT. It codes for CSARDVGEAFF.

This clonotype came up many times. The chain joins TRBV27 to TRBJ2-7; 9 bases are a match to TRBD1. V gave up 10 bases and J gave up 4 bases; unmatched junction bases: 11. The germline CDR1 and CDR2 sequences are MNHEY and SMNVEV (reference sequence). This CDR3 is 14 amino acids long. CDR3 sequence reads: CATSTSGTGYEQYF. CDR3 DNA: TGTGCCACCTCGACCTCCGGGACAGGGTACGAGCAGTACTTC.

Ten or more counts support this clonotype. This CDR3 is CSVEVTQGALGYTF. In DNA, the CDR3 is TGCAGCGTTGAAGTCACACAGGGGGCGCTTGGCTACACCTTC. The gene calls are TRBV29-1 and TRBJ1-2; 9 bases map to TRBD1. This CDR3 region has 14 residues. Germline V gene data show CDR1 as SQVTM and CDR2 as ANQGSEA. J lost 7 bases, V lost 1 base, and 7 bases had no gene match.

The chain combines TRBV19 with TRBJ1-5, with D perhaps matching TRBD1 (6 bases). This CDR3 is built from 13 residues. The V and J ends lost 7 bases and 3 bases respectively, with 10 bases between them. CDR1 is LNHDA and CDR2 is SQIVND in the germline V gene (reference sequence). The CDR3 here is CASTRGPNQPQHF. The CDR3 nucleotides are TGTGCCAGTACCAGGGGACCCAATCAGCCCCAGCATTTT.

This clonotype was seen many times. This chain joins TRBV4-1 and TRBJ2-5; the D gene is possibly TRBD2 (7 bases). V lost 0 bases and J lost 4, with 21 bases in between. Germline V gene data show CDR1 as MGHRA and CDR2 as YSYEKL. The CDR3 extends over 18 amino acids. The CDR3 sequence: CASSQDSMGGRVLETQYF. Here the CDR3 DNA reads TGCGCCAGCAGCCAAGATTCCATGGGGGGGCGCGTTCTAGAGACCCAGTACTTC.

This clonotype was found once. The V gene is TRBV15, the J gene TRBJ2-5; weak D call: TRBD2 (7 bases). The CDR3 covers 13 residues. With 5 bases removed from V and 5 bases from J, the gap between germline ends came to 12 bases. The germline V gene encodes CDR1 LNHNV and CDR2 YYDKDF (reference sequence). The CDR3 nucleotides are TGTGCCACCAGCGGGGGGGGCGGGGAGACCCAGTACTTC. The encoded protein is CATSGGGGETQYF.